This is a list of T cell receptor beta chains from one sample in a study of T cell responses to AZD1222 COVID-19 vaccine. The data were produced by immunoSEQ multiplex PCR, yet TCRdb's version contains in-frame clones alone and is incomplete. The sample includes approximately 97,000 clones, around 83% of them seen just once. The sample in question was peripheral blood, obtained on day 0 of AZD1222 vaccination. These receptors were taken from an adult in good health. Both conserved end residues are part of each CDR3. Fields, in order: D gene, V gene, J gene, clone size, CDR3 DNA, CDR3 protein. The D gene is left open where the match is weak. The size of a clone is reported for some rows only, either as once, few or many, or as a class for expanded clones.

>-|TRBV5-1|TRBJ2-1|-
TGCGCCAGCAAAGGCGCGGGGTTGTCCTACAATGAGCAGTTCTTC
CASKGAGLSYNEQFF
>TRBD2|TRBV7-2|TRBJ2-2|once
TGTGCCAGCAGCTCCGACCTAGCGGGGGGGCCTAGGACCGGGGAGCTGTTTTTT
CASSSDLAGGPRTGELFF
>TRBD1|TRBV7-8|TRBJ1-5|-
TGTGCCAGCAGCCCCCCGGGACAGTTCGATCAGCCCCAGCATTTT
CASSPPGQFDQPQHF
>TRBD1|TRBV11-2|TRBJ1-4|-
TGTGCCAGCAGCTTAGTTGGCAGGGGGCGCCTTGGTTCTAATGAAAAACTGTTTTTT
CASSLVGRGRLGSNEKLFF
>-|TRBV7-9|TRBJ1-2|-
TGTGCCAGCAGCTCTGGCAGGGGTTTTGACTATGGCTACACCTTC
CASSSGRGFDYGYTF
>TRBD1|TRBV6-5|TRBJ2-1|-
TGTGCCACAGGACAGGGCGGCGAGCAGTTCTTC
CATGQGGEQFF
>-|TRBV12-3/TRBV12-4|TRBJ1-4|-
TGTGCCAGCAGTTTTGAGGGGAAAAAACTGTTTTTT
CASSFEGKKLFF
>-|TRBV5-1|TRBJ1-1|-
TGCGCCAGCAGCTTGGACAGAGACGCTGAAGCTTTCTTT
CASSLDRDAEAFF
>TRBD1|TRBV5-1|TRBJ1-2|-
TGCGCCAGCAGCCTGGGGACAGGGGGCGCCGGGGACGGCTACACCTTC
CASSLGTGGAGDGYTF
>-|TRBV9|TRBJ2-5|-
TGTGCCAGCAGCACTGGACTACAAGAGACCCAGTACTTC
CASSTGLQETQYF
>-|TRBV20-1|TRBJ2-7|-
TGCAGTGCTAGTGGTGGCGGCGAGCAGTACTTC
CSASGGGEQYF
>-|TRBV5-1|TRBJ1-2|-
TGCGCCAGCAGCTTGGTGGGGGTTAACTATGGCTACACCTTC
CASSLVGVNYGYTF
>-|TRBV9|TRBJ2-1|-
TGTGCCAGCAGCCCCCAGAGGGAAATTCTCTACAATGAGCAGTTCTTC
CASSPQREILYNEQFF
>-|TRBV5-4|TRBJ2-7|-
TGTGCCAGCAGCTTCCCAGGTAGTACCTACGAGCAGTACTTC
CASSFPGSTYEQYF
>-|TRBV7-2|TRBJ1-2|-
TGTGCCAGCAGCAAACAGGAAAACTATGGCTACACCTTC
CASSKQENYGYTF
>TRBD1|TRBV5-6|TRBJ1-4|-
TGTGCCAGCAGCCCGAACAGGGGTGGTGAAAAACTGTTTTTT
CASSPNRGGEKLFF
>-|TRBV28|TRBJ1-5|-
TGTGCCAGCAGTTTAGACTGGGCGAAGCCCCAGCATTTT
CASSLDWAKPQHF
>-|TRBV28|TRBJ1-5|-
TGTGCCAGCAGTTCCTCCTCGGCGGGGAACAATCAGCCCCAGCATTTT
CASSSSSAGNNQPQHF
>TRBD1|TRBV12-3/TRBV12-4|TRBJ2-5|-
TGTGCCAGCAGTAACAGGGGTGGGGAGACCCAGTACTTC
CASSNRGGETQYF
>-|TRBV28|TRBJ2-1|-
TGTGCCAGCAGTCCCATACGAGTATCCTACAATGAGCAGTTCTTC
CASSPIRVSYNEQFF
>TRBD2|TRBV4-2|TRBJ2-7|once
TGTGCCAGCACCCAGGCTTCGGGGGGGTCCTACGAGCAGTACTTC
CASTQASGGSYEQYF
>TRBD1|TRBV18|TRBJ2-4|-
TGTGCCAGCTCAGGCCTCGGGACAGGGGACGGCCCGGCCAAAAACATTCAGTACTTC
CASSGLGTGDGPAKNIQYF
>-|TRBV7-9|TRBJ2-7|-
TGTGCCAGCAGCCCGACGGGGGCAGGGGACCTATCCTACGAGCAGTACTTC
CASSPTGAGDLSYEQYF
>-|TRBV6-4|TRBJ2-2|once
TGTGCCAGCAGTTCACAGGGAGGGACCGGGGAGCTGTTTTTT
CASSSQGGTGELFF
>TRBD1|TRBV7-2|TRBJ2-5|once
TGTGCCAGCAGCTTAGGACAGGGGGTGAGGGAGACCCAGTACTTC
CASSLGQGVRETQYF
>TRBD1|TRBV28|TRBJ1-5|-
TGTGCCAGCAGACCTAAAGGCCCGGGACAGGGATATAGCAATCAGCCCCAGCATTTT
CASRPKGPGQGYSNQPQHF
>TRBD2|TRBV19|TRBJ2-7|-
TGTGCCAGTAGTATAGTGGCTAGCGGGGGGCTCTACGAGCAGTACTTC
CASSIVASGGLYEQYF
>-|TRBV19|TRBJ1-5|-
TGTGCCAGTAGTTCATCCGGGACAAAGAATCAGCCCCAGCATTTT
CASSSSGTKNQPQHF
>-|TRBV7-3|TRBJ2-1|-
TGTGCCAGCAGCGGGAGGATCCGGGATGAGCAGTTCTTC
CASSGRIRDEQFF
>-|TRBV4-2|TRBJ1-2|once
TGTGCCAGCAGCCAAGATTGGAGAGGACTAGATGGCTACACCTTC
CASSQDWRGLDGYTF
>TRBD1|TRBV5-1|TRBJ2-7|-
TGCGCCAGCAGCTCAAACCGGGACAGGGTATACGAGCAGTACTTC
CASSSNRDRVYEQYF
>-|TRBV19|TRBJ1-2|-
TGTGCCAGCGGACAGACACTTGGCTATGGCTACACCTTC
CASGQTLGYGYTF
>-|TRBV19|TRBJ2-3|-
TGTGCCAGTAGTATAAACATTCTCACAGATACGCAGTATTTT
CASSINILTDTQYF
>-|TRBV12-3/TRBV12-4|TRBJ1-3|-
TGTGCCAGCAGTTTTGGGGGGCGAAACACCATATATTTT
CASSFGGRNTIYF
>-|TRBV4-2|TRBJ2-5|-
TGTGCCAGCAGCCAAGACCGAGAGACCCAGTACTTC
CASSQDRETQYF
>-|TRBV3-1/TRBV3-2|TRBJ2-2|-
TGTGCCAGCAGCCTGAACGCGGGGTCCGGGGAGCTGTTTTTT
CASSLNAGSGELFF
>-|TRBV6-5|TRBJ1-3|once
TGTGCCAGCAGTCACGTTAGCTCTGGAAACACCATATATTTT
CASSHVSSGNTIYF
>-|TRBV5-1|TRBJ2-2|-
TGCGCCAGCAGCTTGGTGGGAGTCCCCGGTGGTACCGGGGAGCTGTTTTTT
CASSLVGVPGGTGELFF
>-|TRBV28|TRBJ1-1|-
TGTGCCAGCAGAACCCCGAACACTGAAGCTTTCTTT
CASRTPNTEAFF
>-|TRBV28|TRBJ2-5|once
TGTGCCAGCAGAGCCGGTGAGGGGGGACAAGAGACCCAGTACTTC
CASRAGEGGQETQYF
>-|TRBV7-9|TRBJ2-1|-
TGTGCCAGCAGCTTAGCTCGTGGAGGTATGGCTAATGAGCAGTTCTTC
CASSLARGGMANEQFF
>TRBD1|TRBV10-2|TRBJ1-3|few
TGCGCCAGCAGTGACCGGGACAGGGAAAAGGAACTTGGAAACACCATATATTTT
CASSDRDREKELGNTIYF
>-|TRBV10-3|TRBJ1-1|-
TGTGCCATCAGTGAGGGCCGGAGGGGGGGCCTGAACACTGAAGCTTTCTTT
CAISEGRRGGLNTEAFF
>TRBD2|TRBV27|TRBJ2-7|-
TGTGCCAGCACCAAACTGCTAGCGGGAGGGCCCCACGAGCAGTACTTC
CASTKLLAGGPHEQYF
>-|TRBV5-1|TRBJ2-5|-
TGCGCCAGCAGCTTCAGTGAGACCCAGTACTTC
CASSFSETQYF
>-|TRBV6-5|TRBJ2-5|-
TGTGCCAGCAGTCCCTTCGTTGCAGAGACCCAGTACTTC
CASSPFVAETQYF
>-|TRBV29-1|TRBJ1-2|-
TGCAGCGTTGATCCGGGATATGGCTACACCTTC
CSVDPGYGYTF
>-|TRBV7-2|TRBJ2-1|-
TGTGCCAGCAGTTCCAACTCCTACAATGAGCAGTTCTTC
CASSSNSYNEQFF
>TRBD1|TRBV2|TRBJ1-5|-
TGTGCCAGCACCAGGGACAGATACAATCAGCCCCAGCATTTT
CASTRDRYNQPQHF
>TRBD2|TRBV7-9|TRBJ2-7|-
TGTGCCAGCAGCTTGGACCTCGGGGGTAGCGGGATTTACGAGCAGTACTTC
CASSLDLGGSGIYEQYF
>TRBD1|TRBV28|TRBJ1-2|-
TGTGCCAGTCTGACAGGGGGCTATGGCTACACCTTC
CASLTGGYGYTF
>-|TRBV12-2|TRBJ1-2|-
TGTGCAAGTCGCTTACGGTCTAATAAGGACTTC
CASRLRSNKDF
>-|TRBV30|TRBJ2-7|-
TGTGCCTGGGACCGACAGGACCTCCCCCACGAGCAGTACTTC
CAWDRQDLPHEQYF
>-|TRBV19|TRBJ2-3|-
TGTGCCAGTAGTATAGGACACCGCACAGATACGCAGTATTTT
CASSIGHRTDTQYF